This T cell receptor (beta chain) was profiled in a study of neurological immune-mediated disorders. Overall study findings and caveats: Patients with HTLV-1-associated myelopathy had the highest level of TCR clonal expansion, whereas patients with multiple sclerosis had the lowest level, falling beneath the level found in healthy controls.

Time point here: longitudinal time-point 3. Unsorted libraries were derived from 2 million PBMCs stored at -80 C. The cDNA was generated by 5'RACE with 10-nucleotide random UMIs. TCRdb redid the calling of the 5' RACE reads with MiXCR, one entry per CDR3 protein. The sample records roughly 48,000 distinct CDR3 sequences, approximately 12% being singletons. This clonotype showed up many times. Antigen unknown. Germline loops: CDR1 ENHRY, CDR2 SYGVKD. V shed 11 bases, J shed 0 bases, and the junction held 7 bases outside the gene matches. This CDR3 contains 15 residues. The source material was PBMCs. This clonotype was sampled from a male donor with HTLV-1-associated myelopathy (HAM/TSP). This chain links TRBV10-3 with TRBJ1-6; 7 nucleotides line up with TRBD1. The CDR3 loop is CAVKGDSSYNSPLHF. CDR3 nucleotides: TGTGCCGTAAAGGGGGACAGCTCCTATAATTCACCCCTCCACTTT.